In its sample, the clone carrying this TCR beta chain was seen a few times. This record belongs to a study of neurological immune-mediated disorders. As for the study in general: Multiple sclerosis patients numbering some 34 comprised about 30 relapsing-remitting and 3 secondary progressive patients.

The V and J ends lost 4 bases and 1 base respectively, with 17 bases between them. Germline V gives CDR1 SGHKS, CDR2 YYEKEE (reference sequence). The CDR3 extends over 16 amino acids. The making of cDNA relied on 5'RACE with 10-nucleotide random UMIs. Each CDR3 protein gets one entry after TCRdb re-called the 5' RACE reads with MiXCR. The sample yields some 22,000 distinct CDR3 sequences, 15% to 20% seen once. Input material: CD8+ T cells from blood. This sequence originates from a woman between 18 and 29 years old with multiple sclerosis. The chain has TRBV5-5 and TRBJ1-1; D uncertain. The CDR3 protein is CASSPLGQSGNTEAFF. CDR3 bases: TGTGCCAGCAGCCCACTAGGGCAATCGGGGAACACTGAAGCTTTCTTT. Together with reference TRBV5-5 and TRBJ1-1, the CDR3 gives the full variable domain: DAGVTQSPTHLIKTRGQQVTLRCSPISGHKSVSWYQQVLGQGPQFIFQYYEKEERGRGNFPDRFSARQFPNYSSELNVNALLLGDSALYLCASSPLGQSGNTEAFFGQGTRLTVV.